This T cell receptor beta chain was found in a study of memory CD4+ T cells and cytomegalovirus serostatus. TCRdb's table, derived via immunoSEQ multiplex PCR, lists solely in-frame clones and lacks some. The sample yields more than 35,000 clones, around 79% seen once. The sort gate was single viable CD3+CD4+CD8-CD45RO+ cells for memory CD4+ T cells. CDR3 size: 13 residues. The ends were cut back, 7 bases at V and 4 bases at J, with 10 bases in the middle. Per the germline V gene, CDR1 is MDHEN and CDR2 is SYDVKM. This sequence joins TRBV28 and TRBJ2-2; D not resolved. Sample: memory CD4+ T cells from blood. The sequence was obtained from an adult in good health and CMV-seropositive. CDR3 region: CASKTGGTGELFF. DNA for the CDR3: TGTGCCAGCAAGACGGGCGGCACCGGGGAGCTGTTTTTT.